The following is a TCR beta chain sequence with its context. V was trimmed by 4 bases and J by 5 bases, leaving 12 bases between them. Germline V gene lookup returns CDR1 SNHLY and CDR2 FYNNEI. The length of the CDR3 is 14 residues. This sample stems from a study of blood T cell dynamics during melanoma immunotherapy. Every bulk PBMC sample received the same 350 ng of DNA. Measured with immunoSEQ multiplex PCR; TCRdb has only the in-frame clones, and not every one. The sample includes 10,000 or so clones, 84% of them seen just once. As for time point: pre-treatment baseline. J is TRBJ1-5 and V is TRBV2; a weak D match, TRBD1 (6 bases). The TCR was taken from a human donor with melanoma. This sample comprised blood, obtained from a patient treated with checkpoint blockade. The CDR3 spells CASSVGAGDQPQHF. CDR3 DNA sequence: TGTGCCAGCAGTGTGGGGGCGGGGGATCAGCCCCAGCATTTT.